The 9 T cell receptor beta chains below were found in one sample sequenced in a study of T cells in women clearing cervical HPV infection. Some clones are missing from TCRdb's copy, which holds only in-frame ones; the method was immunoSEQ multiplex PCR. This table holds fewer than 40,000 clones. Source material: blood buffy coat. Receptors were obtained from a woman between 18 and 70 years old with a cervical HPV16 infection that either progressed to CIN3+ or cleared (not recorded which).

The CDR3 bases that were read are TGTGCCAGCAGCTTAGCCAGTTACAATGAG. Translation gives CASSLASYNE. The whole CDR3 sequence reads CASSLASYNEQFF. The V call is TRBV11-2, the J call TRBJ2-1; D remains ambiguous. The CDR3 extends 3 residues past the end of the read, so its final part is completed from the germline J gene. This CDR3 contains 13 residues. V shed 1 base and J shed 4 bases, with 5 bases lying between them. Germline V gene lookup returns CDR1 SGHAT and CDR2 FQNNGV.

According to its frequency, this clone is medium-sized. With the read ending 3 residues before the CDR3 end, the germline J gene is used to fill in that end. The chain uses TRBV30 and TRBJ1-6; 9 positions agree with TRBD1. This CDR3 has 14 amino acids. J was trimmed by 7 bases and V by 1 base; bases with no gene match: 2. The germline gives CDR1 GTSNPN, CDR2 SVGIG (reference sequence). CDR3 region: CAWSAGQGNSPLHF. The covered CDR3 bases are TGTGCCTGGAGTGCCGGACAGGGGAATTCACCC.

With respect to this clone: The read gets to within 3 residues of the CDR3 end, and the germline J gene fills in the rest. The chain recombines TRBV5-1 with TRBJ2-1, with 8 bases identical to TRBD2. The CDR3 runs 16 residues. Germline V gives CDR1 SGHRS, CDR2 YFSETQ. V shed 4 bases, J shed 6 bases, and the junction held 12 bases outside the gene matches. The CDR3 here is CASSAQGTRLSNEQFF. CDR3 DNA, as far as it was read: TGCGCCAGCAGCGCGCAGGGGACTAGACTCTCCAATGAG.

Incomplete CDR3 DNA: TGTGCCAGCAGCGCCTCAGGGGGCGGAAAAGAGACC. The encoded protein is CASSASGGGKET. The whole CDR3 is CASSASGGGKETQYF. The V and J genes are TRBV7-9 and TRBJ2-5, with 8 bases aligning to TRBD1. From the germline J gene comes the end of the CDR3, since the read stops 3 residues before it. Germline CDR1 and CDR2: SEHNR and FQNEAQ (reference sequence). The V and J ends lost 5 bases and 3 bases, in that order; junction bases with no gene match: 8. There are 15 residues in the CDR3.

CDR3 DNA (partial): TGTGCCAGCAGCTTCGGACAGATTACCTACAATGAG. Its protein product is CASSFGQITYNE. In full, the CDR3 is CASSFGQITYNEQFF. The chain is built from TRBV7-3 and TRBJ2-1, with TRBD1 as a possible D gene (6 bases). The read finishes 3 residues shy of the CDR3 end, and the germline J gene is used to complete it. Germline V gene lookup returns CDR1 SGHTA and CDR2 FQGTGA. The length of the CDR3 is 15 residues. The V and J ends lost 3 bases and 2 bases respectively, with 11 bases between them.

On this clone: Read data end 3 residues before the CDR3 end; the end is taken from the germline J gene. The V call is TRBV7-9, the J call TRBJ1-1; D is unresolved. This CDR3 spans 13 amino acids. Germline V gene sequence: CDR1 SEHNR, CDR2 FQNEAQ (reference sequence). The V and J ends lost 1 base and 2 bases respectively, with 5 bases between them. The sequenced CDR3 bases are TGTGCCAGCAGCTTAGAATTAAACACTGAA. Its translation is CASSLELNTE. The complete CDR3 protein is CASSLELNTEAFF. The variable domain in full, with the rest retrieved from reference TRBV7-9 and TRBJ1-1, is DTGVSQNPRHKITKRGQNVTFRCDPISEHNRLYWYRQTLGQGPEFLTYFQNEAQLEKSRLLSDRFSAERPKGSFSTLEIQRTEQGDSAMYLCASSLELNTEAFFGQGTRLTVV.

Concerning this clone itself: The read ends 3 residues before the CDR3 terminus; that terminus is restored from the germline J gene. This chain joins TRBV7-6 and TRBJ2-1; perhaps TRBD1 as D (5 bases). The CDR3 is made up of 14 amino acids. The V end lost 4 bases, the J end lost 8 bases, and 15 bases lay between the germline ends. Germline V gives CDR1 SGHVS, CDR2 FNYEAQ. The CDR3 sequence: CASSSGAGFDEQFF. Incomplete CDR3 DNA: TGTGCCAGCAGCTCTGGCGCAGGGTTCGATGAG. Supplemented by reference TRBV7-6 and TRBJ2-1, the full variable domain reads GAGVSQSPRYKVTKRGQDVALRCDPISGHVSLYWYRQALGQGPEFLTYFNYEAQQDKSGLPNDRFSAERPEGSISTLTIQRTEQRDSAMYRCASSSGAGFDEQFFGPGTRLTVL.

Concerning this clone: Sequencing ends 3 residues short of the CDR3 end; the germline J gene provides the rest. The chain has TRBV10-3 and TRBJ1-6, with 10 bases lining up with TRBD1. This CDR3 is 14 amino acids long. The junction had 4 bases not matched to a gene; V was cut back by 4 bases and J by 10 bases. Per the germline V gene, CDR1 is ENHRY and CDR2 is SYGVKD. The CDR3 spells CAISADRGGSPLHF. The CDR3 bases that were read are TGTGCCATCAGTGCGGACAGGGGGGGATCACCC.

CDR3: CASTGDGHNEQFF. CDR3 DNA (partial): TGTGCCAGCACAGGGGATGGCCACAATGAG. This chain joins TRBV2 and TRBJ2-1, with D perhaps TRBD1 (6 bases). The CDR3 end lies 3 residues beyond the end of the read and is filled in from the germline J gene. The CDR3 is made up of 13 amino acids. The germline V gene encodes CDR1 SNHLY and CDR2 FYNNEI. The germline V and J ends were trimmed by 7 bases and 5 bases, with 12 bases remaining between them.